Listed here are 30 T cell receptor beta chains from one sample, sequenced in a study of tumor-infiltrating lymphocytes in primary liver carcinoma. The input was around 500 ng total RNA; TCR beta cDNA was made from it with a constant-region primer. TCR beta libraries came from three nested multiplex PCR rounds using slightly modified ARM-PCR. Researchers ran the first two PCR rounds for 10 cycles each with TRBV1-TRBV30 forward primers and a C-beta reverse primer. Using its own MiXCR run on the multiplex PCR reads, TCRdb lists one record per CDR3 protein. The sample records approximately 330,000 distinct CDR3 sequences, approximately 65% being singletons. Germline DNA was extracted too, while blood RNA derived from unsorted whole blood. Sequencing was carried out using peripheral blood. These TCRs come from a man aged 35-49 years with primary liver carcinoma and hepatitis B virus infection.

As for this clonotype: A junction end diverges from the germline sequence, so it may reflect a read error. This sequence joins TRBV4-2 and TRBJ1-3, with D unclear. The CDR3 is 15 amino acids. Per germline, CDR1 LGHNA and CDR2 YNFKEQ. CDR3 bases: TGTGCCAACAGCCAAGATCCATGGACTGGAAACACCATATATTTT. Amino acids: CANSQDPWTGNTIYF.

The rearrangement joins TRBV5-4 to TRBJ2-7; the D call may be TRBD1 or TRBD2 (6 bases each). The CDR3 contains 15 residues. From germline, CDR1 is SGHNT and CDR2 YYREEE (reference sequence). V gave up 2 bases and J gave up 2 bases, with 14 bases separating them. This CDR3 reads CASSFVTGATYEQYF. In nucleotides, the CDR3 is TGTGCCAGCAGCTTCGTTACGGGGGCTACCTACGAGCAGTACTTC.

V and J are TRBV7-9 and TRBJ2-6; unclear D gene. V gave up 3 bases and J gave up 2 bases, with 8 bases separating them. CDR3 length equals 15 residues. The germline V gene encodes CDR1 SEHNR and CDR2 FQNEAQ (reference sequence). The CDR3 region is CASSFRMAGANVLTF. DNA of the CDR3: TGTGCCAGCAGCTTTAGGATGGCTGGGGCCAACGTCCTGACTTTC.

Concerning this clonotype itself: Since a much larger clone is just one base distant, this may be a read error. The chain links TRBV6-6 to TRBJ2-2; D could derive from TRBD1 or TRBD2 (5 bases each). Germline V gene lookup returns CDR1 MNHNY and CDR2 SVGAGI (reference sequence). The CDR3 is made up of 12 amino acids. CDR3 sequence reads: CASRAGSGELLF. In nucleotides, the CDR3 is TGTGCCAGCAGGGCAGGGTCCGGGGAGCTGTTATTT.

To note about this clonotype: A read error may account for a junction end that differs from germline. This chain uses TRBV11-2 with TRBJ1-1; no reliable D call. Germline values: CDR1 SGHAT, CDR2 FQNNGV. CDR3 length equals 14 residues. The CDR3 is CASSLGVMNNEAFF. The CDR3 region has the DNA TGTGCCAGCAGCTTAGGGGTGATGAACAATGAAGCTTTCTTT.

A note on this clonotype: A much larger clone is a single base away; this may be a read error. This chain connects TRBV7-9 to TRBJ2-1; unclear D gene. Germline V CDR1 and CDR2: SEHNR, FQNEAQ (reference sequence). This CDR3 has 14 amino acids. V was cut by 1 base and J by 5 bases, with 9 bases left in between. The CDR3 loop is CASSLGAWNNEQFF. The CDR3 DNA is TGTGCCAGCAGCTTAGGGGCTTGGAACAATGAGCAGTTCTTC.

On this clonotype: This may arise from a read error, as a much more abundant clone is one base away. The rearrangement uses TRBV4-3 and TRBJ1-1, with D unresolved. This CDR3 is built from 13 residues. V lost 0 bases, J lost 4 bases, and 6 bases lay in between. The germline V gene has CDR1 LGHNA and CDR2 YSLEER. The CDR3 DNA is TGCGCCAGCAGCCAAGAGTCATCCACTGAAGCTTTCTTT. Its translation is CASSQESSTEAFF.

This clonotype was seen at least ten times. The chain links TRBV4-1 to TRBJ2-7; TRBD2 might be the D (6 bases). V was pared by 1 base and J by 3 bases, with 25 bases between. This CDR3 is built from 19 residues. Per germline, CDR1 MGHRA and CDR2 YSYEKL. The CDR3 reads CASSQVFANSADYRYEQYF. For the CDR3, the DNA is TGCGCCAGCAGCCAAGTGTTCGCTAATTCTGCGGACTATCGCTACGAGCAGTACTTC.

Comment on this clonotype: The conserved phenylalanine or tryptophan is not found at the CDR3 terminus, so this likely reflects a read error. The chain is built from TRBV6-6 and TRBJ2-7; 9 nucleotides line up with TRBD2. This CDR3 contains 15 residues. Germline V gene data show CDR1 as MNHNY and CDR2 as SVGAGI (reference sequence). V gave up 3 bases and J gave up 6 bases; unmatched junction bases: 9. The CDR3 protein is CASSYGGLARGEQYL. The DNA of the CDR3 is TGTGCCAGCAGTTATGGTGGACTAGCGCGAGGCGAGCAGTACTTA.

This clonotype was recorded only once. The junction shows a germline mismatch at one end, possibly a read error. The J gene is TRBJ1-2, the V gene TRBV11-2, with unresolved D. The V gene's germline CDR1 is SGHAT and CDR2 FQNNGV. The CDR3 loop spans 14 amino acids. The DNA for the CDR3 is TGTGCCAGCAGCTTAGTCACGGGGAGTGATGGCTACACTTTC. Amino acid sequence: CASSLVTGSDGYTF. The entire variable domain, with the rest obtained from reference TRBV11-2 and TRBJ1-2, is as follows: EAGVAQSPRYKIIEKRQSVAFWCNPISGHATLYWYQQILGQGPKLLIQFQNNGVVDDSQLPKDRFSAERLKGVDSTLKIQPAKLEDSAVYLCASSLVTGSDGYTFGSGTRLTVV.

On this clonotype: Germline is not matched at one junction end, which may reflect a read error. The gene calls are TRBV7-9 and TRBJ2-7; D possibly corresponds to TRBD2 (7 bases). CDR1 SEHNR and CDR2 FQNEAQ come from the germline V gene (reference sequence). The CDR3 runs 14 residues. The CDR3 coding sequence is TGTTCCAGCAGCTTAGGGGGGGAAACCTACGAGGAGTACTTC. It translates to CSSSLGGETYEEYF.

The chain joins TRBV5-4 to TRBJ2-3, with D possibly matching TRBD2 (6 bases). The ends were cut back, 0 bases at V and 1 base at J, with 12 bases in the middle. Germline assignment: CDR1 SGHNT and CDR2 YYREEE (reference sequence). This CDR3 contains 16 residues. The chain's CDR3 is CASSLVHGRGTDTQYF. CDR3 bases: TGTGCCAGCAGCTTGGTTCACGGGAGAGGCACAGATACGCAGTATTTT.

Notes on this clonotype: At one end the junction does not follow the germline gene, possibly because of a read error. This chain connects TRBV4-3 to TRBJ2-7, with TRBD1 matching 12 bases. CDR3 length: 14 residues. Looked up from germline, CDR1 is LGHNA and CDR2 is YSLEER. This CDR3 reads CASSPGTGGAEQHF. The CDR3 region has the DNA TGCGCAAGCAGCCCAGGGACAGGGGGCGCCGAGCAGCACTTC.

This rearrangement joins TRBV5-1 to TRBJ1-4, with D possibly matching TRBD1 (5 bases). The CDR3 loop spans 14 amino acids. V was shortened by 2 bases and J by 7 bases, with 12 bases between the two germline ends. Germline V lookup: CDR1 SGHRS, CDR2 YFSETQ. CDR3 sequence: CASSFGGGFEKLFF. DNA of the CDR3: TGCGCCAGCAGCTTTGGGGGAGGCTTTGAAAAACTGTTTTTT.

This clonotype has just a few counts. The V call is TRBV6-2 or TRBV6-3, the J call TRBJ2-5, with a tentative D call TRBD1 (6 bases). Germline-derived CDR1 and CDR2 are MNHEY and SVGEGT. The CDR3 length is 12 residues. V lost 8 bases to trimming and J lost 7 bases, with 14 bases between them. This CDR3 is CASGQKGVTQYF. CDR3 in DNA: TGTGCCAGCGGACAAAAGGGGGTGACCCAGTACTTC.

On this clonotype: A much larger clone sits a single nucleotide away, making a read error possible. The genes are TRBV6-5 and TRBJ2-7; D remains ambiguous. Germline assignment: CDR1 MNHEY and CDR2 SVGAGI. V lost 4 bases, J lost 4 bases, and 11 bases lay in between. The CDR3 runs to 13 residues. CDR3 in DNA: TGTGCCAGCAGTTCGGTCCCCCCGTACGAGCAGTACTTC. Translating it yields CASSSVPPYEQYF.

In regard to this clonotype: At one end the junction does not follow the germline gene, possibly because of a read error. The gene calls are TRBV6-5 and TRBJ2-7; weak D call: TRBD2 (5 bases). The germline V gene encodes CDR1 MNHEY and CDR2 SVGAGI. The CDR3 extends over 14 amino acids. This CDR3 is CTSSTSGSTQEQYF. The CDR3 bases are TGTACCAGCAGTACTAGTGGGAGCACCCAGGAGCAGTACTTC.

Concerning this clonotype itself: Sequence at one end of the junction differs from germline and may be a read error. The chain carries TRBV11-1 and TRBJ2-1; D is unclear. Germline values: CDR1 SGHAT, CDR2 FQDESV (reference sequence). The CDR3 spans 15 residues. Here the CDR3 DNA reads TGTGCCAGCAGCGCTCACATGGTACAATTGGGTGAGCACTTCTTC. This gives the protein CASSAHMVQLGEHFF.

About this clonotype itself: The junction differs from germline at one of its ends, possibly a read error. The rearrangement uses TRBV11-3 and TRBJ2-3, with 7 bases lining up with TRBD1. CDR3 size: 16 residues. CDR1 and CDR2 from the germline V gene are SGHNT and YENEEA. As DNA, the CDR3 is TGTGCTAGCAGCACAGGGGCGGATTATAGAATAGATACGCAGTATTTT. Its translation is CASSTGADYRIDTQYF.

On this clonotype itself: A read error may be the cause here, since a much bigger clone is one base away. This is likely a read error, given that the CDR3 carries no conserved phenylalanine or tryptophan at its end. The chain recombines TRBV4-1 with TRBJ2-2, with D uncertain. V was trimmed by 6 bases and J by 5 bases, leaving 16 bases between them. This CDR3 spans 15 amino acids. Germline V gene sequence: CDR1 MGHRA, CDR2 YSYEKL. CDR3 residues: CASSPTWKSTGELFL. CDR3 in DNA: TGCGCCAGCAGTCCCACATGGAAGTCGACCGGGGAGCTGTTTCTT.

Comments on this clonotype: The junction and the germline gene differ at one end; a read error may be behind it. This chain uses TRBV11-1 with TRBJ2-7; D remains ambiguous. The CDR3 contains 12 residues. Germline assignment: CDR1 SGHAT and CDR2 FQDESV (reference sequence). CDR3 residues: CTSSSMAYEQYF. In DNA, the CDR3 is TGTACCAGCAGCTCCATGGCCTACGAGCAGTACTTC.

CDR3 in DNA: TGTGCCAGCAGCTCGAAAGTACTAGCCAAAAACATTCAGTACTTC. Translation gives CASSSKVLAKNIQYF. The gene calls are TRBV7-2 and TRBJ2-4; D unresolved. Trimming took off 4 bases at V and 0 bases at J, with 10 bases between the two ends. The germline V gene has CDR1 SGHTA and CDR2 FQGNSA. This CDR3 comprises 15 residues. The full variable domain, with the rest looked up from reference TRBV7-2 and TRBJ2-4, is GAGVSQSPSNKVTEKGKDVELRCDPISGHTALYWYRQSLGQGLEFLIYFQGNSAPDKSGLPSDRFSAERTGGSVSTLTIQRTQQEDSAVYLCASSSKVLAKNIQYFGAGTRLSVL.

On this clonotype itself: A read error may explain this, as a much larger clone is one base away. This chain connects TRBV6-5 to TRBJ2-7; 8 nucleotides align to TRBD1. Germline values: CDR1 MNHEY, CDR2 SVGAGI. V shed 2 bases, J shed 3 bases, and the junction held 3 bases outside the gene matches. The CDR3 totals 14 residues. CDR3 nucleotides: TGTGCCAGCAGTTACGGACAGGGAGGCTACGAGCAGTACGTC. This sequence encodes CASSYGQGGYEQYV.

This clonotype was observed a few times. The chain is built from TRBV24-1 and TRBJ2-1; 14 nucleotides align to TRBD2. The CDR3 totals 18 residues. In germline, CDR1 is KGHDR, CDR2 SFDVKD. V dropped 3 bases and J dropped 6; count of bases not matched to a gene: 9. CDR3 in DNA: TGTGCCACCAGTGATGTGGGACTAGCGGGAGTTGGTTCCAATGAGCAGTTCTTC. Translation gives CATSDVGLAGVGSNEQFF.

The genes are TRBV11-2 and TRBJ2-2, with D tentatively TRBD2 (6 bases). This CDR3 contains 15 residues. The germline gives CDR1 SGHAT, CDR2 FQNNGV. The ends were cut back, 1 base at V and 8 bases at J, with 14 bases in the middle. In DNA form, the CDR3 reads TGTGCCAGCAGCTTAGGGGGGGTCAACAAAGGGGAGCTGTTTTTT. It specifies CASSLGGVNKGELFF.

Details on this clonotype: A much more abundant neighbour one base away suggests this may be a read error. This chain joins TRBV6-2 or TRBV6-3 and TRBJ2-3; D not certain. With 4 bases removed from V and 2 bases from J, the gap between germline ends came to 10 bases. The CDR3 sequence is 14 residues long. CDR1 and CDR2 from the germline V gene are MNHEY and SVGEGT. CDR3 in amino acids: CASSWSCFTDTQYF. The CDR3 bases are TGTGCCAGCAGTTGGAGCTGCTTCACAGATACGCAGTATTTT.

Concerning this clonotype: At one end the junction does not follow the germline gene, possibly because of a read error. This chain uses TRBV6-5 with TRBJ1-1, with a tentative D call TRBD1 (6 bases). Germline CDR1 reads MNHEY; CDR2 reads SVGAGI. CDR3 length: 15 amino acids. CDR3 region: CASLLSDSMNTEALF. DNA of the CDR3: TGTGCCAGCTTGCTTTCGGACAGCATGAACACTGAAGCTTTGTTT.

By share, this clonotype ranks as medium-sized. The chain combines TRBV11-2 with TRBJ2-1, with 10 bases matching TRBD2. There are 17 residues in the CDR3. Germline CDR1 reads SGHAT; CDR2 reads FQNNGV. Trimming took 1 base from V and 7 from J; bases not matched to a gene: 10. The DNA of the CDR3 is TGTGCCAGCAGCTTAGCCCTAGCGGGAGTAGCGGTGAATGAGCAGTTCTTC. It translates to CASSLALAGVAVNEQFF. The entire variable domain, with the rest obtained from reference TRBV11-2 and TRBJ2-1, is as follows: EAGVAQSPRYKIIEKRQSVAFWCNPISGHATLYWYQQILGQGPKLLIQFQNNGVVDDSQLPKDRFSAERLKGVDSTLKIQPAKLEDSAVYLCASSLALAGVAVNEQFFGPGTRLTVL.

A note on this clonotype: A much larger clone differs from this one at a single base, so this may be a read error. The chain joins TRBV4-2 to TRBJ2-1, with 11 bases lining up with TRBD2. The CDR3 sequence is 17 residues long. The germline V gene encodes CDR1 LGHNA and CDR2 YNFKEQ. Trimming took 0 bases from V and 9 from J; bases not matched to a gene: 10. The CDR3 coding sequence is TGTGCCAGCAGCCAAGAGGGGGCTAGCGGGAGGTTAGGTGAGCAGTTCTTC. Protein: CASSQEGASGRLGEQFF.

V is TRBV6-2 or TRBV6-3 and J is TRBJ2-2, with D possibly TRBD2 on 5 matching bases. Germline V gene sequence: CDR1 MNHEY, CDR2 SVGEGT. The CDR3 has 15 amino acids. With 3 bases removed from V and 0 bases from J, the gap between germline ends came to 8 bases. CDR3 region: CASSYRRTNTGELFF. CDR3 sequence (DNA): TGTGCCAGCAGTTATCGGAGGACGAACACCGGGGAGCTGTTTTTT.